Below are 10 T cell receptor beta chains sequenced from a single sample in a study of blood T cell repertoires in COVID-19. Data came from immunoSEQ multiplex PCR; TCRdb stores just in-frame clones and leaves some out. The sample has around 100,000 clones; about 88% are singletons. The source material was peripheral blood. These receptor sequences come from a woman aged 55-70 years with acute or convalescent COVID-19.

The gene calls are TRBV11-1 and TRBJ2-5, with 9 bases that match TRBD2. CDR3 length: 16 amino acids. Germline assignment: CDR1 SGHAT and CDR2 FQDESV (reference sequence). V was clipped by 3 bases and J by 5 bases; unmatched bases: 10. The CDR3 coding sequence is TGTGCCAGCAGCTTGGGACTAGCACGGGCGGTGGAGACCCAGTACTTC. Translation: CASSLGLARAVETQYF.

This chain connects TRBV28 to TRBJ2-7; 11 nucleotides align to TRBD2. The V and J ends lost 3 bases and 1 base, in that order; junction bases with no gene match: 11. The CDR3 extends over 18 amino acids. Per the germline V gene, CDR1 is MDHEN and CDR2 is SYDVKM. The CDR3 DNA is TGTGCCAGCAGTTTTGGGTGGCTAGCGGGGGGTCGGTCCTACGAGCAGTACTTC. Translating gives CASSFGWLAGGRSYEQYF.

The V call is TRBV6-5, the J call TRBJ1-2; TRBD1 might be the D (5 bases). Trimming removed 0 bases from V and 3 bases from J, with 11 bases in between. The CDR3 has 15 residues. Germline V CDR1 and CDR2: MNHEY, SVGAGI. Written as DNA, the CDR3 is TGTGCCAGCAGTTACTCCCCACCCAGGGACTATGGCTACACCTTC. This codes for CASSYSPPRDYGYTF.

This sequence joins TRBV2 and TRBJ2-1; D may be TRBD2 (6 bases). CDR3 size: 14 residues. The germline V gene has CDR1 SNHLY and CDR2 FYNNEI. V dropped 7 bases and J dropped 7 bases, with 17 bases sitting between them. CDR3 residues: CASTRGPPRNEQFF. CDR3 sequence (DNA): TGTGCCAGCACGCGGGGCCCCCCTCGGAATGAGCAGTTCTTC.

CDR3 loop: CASSPVSTGINQPQHF. The CDR3 bases are TGTGCCAGCAGTCCCGTGTCGACAGGGATTAATCAGCCCCAGCATTTT. This rearrangement joins TRBV28 to TRBJ1-5; TRBD1 matches at 7 bases. V dropped 5 bases and J dropped 4; count of bases not matched to a gene: 11. This CDR3 has 16 amino acids. Per the germline V gene, CDR1 is MDHEN and CDR2 is SYDVKM.

About this clone itself: An end of the junction differs from the germline gene, which may be a read error. J is TRBJ2-1 and V is TRBV5-1, with TRBD2 as a possible D gene (7 bases). This CDR3 region has 11 residues. Germline loops: CDR1 SGHRS, CDR2 YFSETQ. CDR3: CASTGGPDLVF. CDR3 bases: TGCGCCAGCACCGGGGGGCCGGATCTAGTCTTC.

The J gene is TRBJ1-5, the V gene TRBV2; D is uncertain. This CDR3 has 13 residues. The ends were cut back, 5 bases at V and 4 bases at J, with 9 bases in the middle. Germline V gene sequence: CDR1 SNHLY, CDR2 FYNNEI. The CDR3 spells CASSTWANQPQHF. CDR3 nucleotide sequence: TGTGCCAGCAGTACCTGGGCGAATCAGCCCCAGCATTTT.

J is TRBJ1-1 and V is TRBV5-1; 10 bases match TRBD1. The J segment lost 9 bases and the V segment lost 0 bases, leaving 11 bases of the junction unmatched. This CDR3 has 16 residues. Per germline, CDR1 SGHRS and CDR2 YFSETQ. CDR3: CASSLAPVGQGGKAFF. DNA of the CDR3: TGCGCCAGCAGCTTGGCCCCAGTCGGACAGGGGGGAAAAGCTTTCTTT.

The CDR3 region has the DNA TGTGCCAGTAGTACCCTCTCTGGGCGGGGGCCCTACAATGAGCAGTTCTTC. Residues: CASSTLSGRGPYNEQFF. The V call is TRBV19, the J call TRBJ2-1, with a possible D match to TRBD2 (7 bases). With 4 bases removed from V and 2 bases from J, the gap between germline ends came to 18 bases. This CDR3 contains 17 residues. Germline-derived CDR1 and CDR2 are LNHDA and SQIVND (reference sequence).

The V call is TRBV21-1, the J call TRBJ2-3; the listed D gene, TRBD2, was not tested against the DNA. TRBV21-1 is an annotated pseudogene. This CDR3 is 18 amino acids long. The CDR3 here is CASSKPPGLAGYTDTQYF. CDR3 nucleotide sequence: TGTGCCAGCAGCAAACCTCCCGGACTAGCGGGGTACACAGATACGCAGTATTTT.